Below, 15 T cell receptor beta chains from the same sample are listed, as sequenced in a study of vaccination effects on CD4 cells after COVID-19. Assay: immunoSEQ multiplex PCR; the TCRdb copy retains only in-frame clones and omits some. The sample records 35,000 to 45,000 clones, less than 70% being singletons. Sequencing followed a ViraFEST assay step that expanded antigen-specific CD4+ T cells with viral peptide pools. The culture ran for around nine days before CD4+ T cells were isolated. Nucleocapsid antibodies were negative in the vaccine recipients, who had never had SARS-CoV-2 infection. For these receptors, no antigen is known. The sequencing used CD4+ T cells from PBMCs cultured with HCoV-OC43 spike peptides, collected before COVID-19 vaccination. Documented subset: HCoV-OC43 spike overlapping peptide pool stimulation. The receptors derive from a human donor who received a COVID-19 vaccine.

The J gene is TRBJ1-1, the V gene TRBV3-1 (or the pseudogene TRBV3-2), with 7 bases identical to TRBD1. V was pared by 2 bases and J by 1 base, with 10 bases of the junction left unmatched. Germline loops: CDR1 LGHDT, CDR2 YNNKEL (reference sequence). The CDR3 covers 17 residues. In DNA, the CDR3 is TGTGCCAGCAGCCAACCGCCCAGGGACAGCTCGAACACTGAAGCTTTCTTT. Its protein product is CASSQPPRDSSNTEAFF.

V is TRBV18 and J is TRBJ2-7; D is possibly TRBD1 (5 bases). The V gene's germline CDR1 is KGHSH and CDR2 LQKENI. This CDR3 is 16 amino acids long. V was cut by 2 bases and J by 5 bases, with 19 bases left in between. As DNA, the CDR3 is TGTGCCAGCTCACCAAAGGTACAGGCCACAAGAAACGAGCAGTACTTC. This translates into CASSPKVQATRNEQYF. The variable domain in full, with the rest retrieved from reference TRBV18 and TRBJ2-7, is NAGVMQNPRHLVRRRGQEARLRCSPMKGHSHVYWYRQLPEEGLKFMVYLQKENIIDESGMPKERFSAEFPKEGPSILRIQQVVRGDSAAYFCASSPKVQATRNEQYFGPGTRLTVT.

V is TRBV2 and J is TRBJ1-3; D uncertain. V was cut by 3 bases and J by 3 bases, with 12 bases left in between. The CDR3 has 15 residues. Germline-derived CDR1 and CDR2 are SNHLY and FYNNEI. The CDR3 nucleotides read TGTGCCAGCAGTGACGAGGGTAGCTTTGGAAACACCATATATTTT. Amino acid sequence: CASSDEGSFGNTIYF. Using reference TRBV2 and TRBJ1-3 for the parts outside the CDR3, the full variable domain is EPEVTQTPSHQVTQMGQEVILRCVPISNHLYFYWYRQILGQKVEFLVSFYNNEISEKSEIFDDQFSVERPDGSNFTLKIRSTKLEDSAMYFCASSDEGSFGNTIYFGEGSWLTVV.

CDR3 nucleotides: TGTGCCAGCAGCCTCAAATACGAGCAGTACTTC. Residues: CASSLKYEQYF. J is TRBJ2-7 and V is TRBV7-2; D call uncertain. Germline CDR1 reads SGHTA; CDR2 reads FQGNSA. V gave up 5 bases and J gave up 4 bases, with 6 bases separating them. The CDR3 extends over 11 amino acids.

The rearrangement uses TRBV21-1 and TRBJ2-5; the table's D call of TRBD1 was not tested on the DNA. TRBV21-1 is a listed pseudogene. The CDR3 runs to 18 residues. The CDR3 bases are TGTGCCAGCAGCAAAGTCGACAGGGCAGGAGGCCATAGGGAGACCCAGTACTTC. Protein: CASSKVDRAGGHRETQYF.

The V and J genes are TRBV6-5 and TRBJ2-6, with a tentative D call TRBD1 (5 bases). Trimming stripped 2 bases from V and 1 base from J, with 6 bases between. The CDR3 contains 15 residues. CDR1 and CDR2 (germline): MNHEY, SVGAGI. CDR3 region: CASSYRGSGANVLTF. The CDR3 DNA sequence: TGTGCCAGCAGTTACAGGGGATCTGGGGCCAACGTCCTGACTTTC.

This chain joins TRBV10-1 and TRBJ2-1; TRBD2 matches at 12 bases. This CDR3 is 16 amino acids long. The germline V gene encodes CDR1 WNHNN and CDR2 SYGVQD (reference sequence). V lost 3 bases, J lost 4 bases, and 4 bases stayed unmatched. The DNA of the CDR3 is TGCGCCAGCAGTGACCCGACTAGCGGGGGTTACAATGAGCAGTTCTTC. Protein sequence: CASSDPTSGGYNEQFF.

This rearrangement joins TRBV6-6 to TRBJ2-5, with 7 bases matching TRBD1. Trimming cost V 8 bases and J 1 base; bases outside gene matches: 10. The CDR3 is 15 residues long. Germline CDR1 reads MNHNY; CDR2 reads SVGAGI (reference sequence). CDR3 region: CASRRDRVGQETQYF. The CDR3 bases are TGTGCCAGCCGGCGTGACAGGGTTGGCCAAGAGACCCAGTACTTC.

This chain links TRBV4-1 with TRBJ1-1; 9 bases are a match to TRBD1. The V segment lost 0 bases and the J segment 0 bases; nucleotides outside the gene matches: 5. CDR3 length: 17 amino acids. CDR1 and CDR2 from the germline V gene are MGHRA and YSYEKL. For the CDR3, the DNA is TGCGCCAGCAGCCAAGATCGCGGGGACAGGGTGAACACTGAAGCTTTCTTT. Its translation: CASSQDRGDRVNTEAFF.

This clone occurred a few times. This chain connects TRBV10-3 to TRBJ2-1, with 10 bases fitting TRBD1. This CDR3 comprises 16 residues. J was trimmed by 0 bases and V by 10 bases; bases with no gene match: 9. In germline, CDR1 is ENHRY, CDR2 SYGVKD. CDR3 nucleotides: TGTGCCAGCGCTACCGGGACAGGGGTCTCCTACAATGAGCAGTTCTTC. Translating gives CASATGTGVSYNEQFF.

The rearrangement links TRBV19 to TRBJ1-2; 8 bases align to TRBD1. After removal of 2 bases from V and 5 bases from J, the junction contained 7 bases not matched to a gene. This CDR3 is built from 15 residues. CDR1 is LNHDA and CDR2 is SQIVND in the germline V gene (reference sequence). The CDR3 protein is CASSIPDRAGYGYTF. The CDR3, as DNA: TGTGCCAGTAGTATACCGGACAGGGCAGGATATGGCTACACCTTC.

V gene TRBV25-1 combines with J gene TRBJ2-5, with 8 bases lining up with TRBD2. Germline V gene lookup returns CDR1 MGHDK and CDR2 SYGVNS. CDR3 size: 12 residues. Trimming cost V 6 bases and J 6 bases; bases outside gene matches: 3. The DNA for the CDR3 is TGTGCCAGCAGCGGGGGGGCGAAGACCCAGTACTTC. It is translated as CASSGGAKTQYF.

This chain joins TRBV11-1 and TRBJ2-1; the match to TRBD2 covers 12 bases. Trimming at V came to 3 bases and at J to 9 bases, leaving 3 bases not matched to a gene. Per germline, CDR1 SGHAT and CDR2 FQDESV (reference sequence). The CDR3 totals 14 residues. As DNA, the CDR3 is TGTGCCAGCAGCTTTGGACTAGCGGGACTTGAGCAGTTCTTC. This encodes CASSFGLAGLEQFF.

The rearrangement uses TRBV7-2 and TRBJ2-7, with D possibly being TRBD2 (7 bases). The CDR3 has 15 amino acids. The V and J ends lost 0 bases and 6 bases respectively, with 15 bases between them. The V gene's germline CDR1 is SGHTA and CDR2 FQGNSA. The CDR3 DNA follows: TGTGCCAGCAGCTTAGCAGGGGGGTCGGGAGGCGAGCAGTACTTC. Residues: CASSLAGGSGGEQYF.

This chain joins TRBV7-6 and TRBJ1-3; D unclear. The V end lost 2 bases, the J end lost 0 bases, and 11 bases lay between the germline ends. Germline assignment: CDR1 SGHVS and CDR2 FNYEAQ. CDR3 length equals 16 residues. The CDR3 nucleotides are TGTGCCAGCAGCTTATCGGCGGATTTCTCTGGAAACACCATATATTTT. Translation gives CASSLSADFSGNTIYF. Using reference TRBV7-6 and TRBJ1-3 for the parts outside the CDR3, the full variable domain is GAGVSQSPRYKVTKRGQDVALRCDPISGHVSLYWYRQALGQGPEFLTYFNYEAQQDKSGLPNDRFSAERPEGSISTLTIQRTEQRDSAMYRCASSLSADFSGNTIYFGEGSWLTVV.